This TCR beta chain was documented in a study of blood T cell repertoires in COVID-19 (dated by TCRdb to 2020 to 2021). Notes on the research overall: Samples from collaborators originated in the United States, Italy and Spain and spanned both the acute and convalescent phases of COVID-19. The prospective study material was composed of cDNA or gDNA derived from T cells, B-cell-depleted T cells, or PBMCs. Subjects who had been exposed to COVID-19, were actively infected with it, or had recovered from it provided the deeply sampled blood TCRbeta repertoires that made up the dataset. The repertoires were released in a freely available public database meant as a resource for research on the immune response to SARS-CoV-2. The samples were drawn from the first 160 participants of the ongoing ImmuneRACE study and from 950 to 1,500 subjects provided by 6 global collaborators. The sample metadata nearly always contained a de-identified subject ID, COVID-19 status, age in years and sex. Where available, HLA class I and class II types were taken from metadata supplied by the sample provider and were not determined by assay-based typing. General findings and caveats noted by the study authors: The quantity of clinical and demographic metadata differed by source and by participant and was supplied without curation.

Concerning this clone itself: Its antigen is not yet known. Base qualities are not at hand, and no much larger clone is one base apart.

TCRbeta CDR3 regions were amplified from genomic DNA using the immunoSEQ Assay, a bias-controlled multiplex PCR. Per the authors' processing: Nucleated cell counts per sample were estimated from amplification of reference gene primers within the assay. To quantify the absolute abundance of each unique TCRbeta CDR3 rearrangement, sequence reads were collapsed and filtered. Productive Simpson clonality was computed per sample as the square root of Simpson's diversity index over productive rearrangements. Here the immuneACCESS table is served through TCRdb, limited to in-frame sequences with V and J called. Missing clones are a known gap in these copies; in checked studies unresolved V genes cover under half, and the rest lacks a known reason. V, J and clone size are those of that table, while D and trimming were read from the DNA. The sample records about 200,000 clones, 89% of which are singletons. The top ten hold approximately 8% of the sample.

The germline V gene specifies MNHEY as CDR1 and SVGAGI as CDR2. From V the trimming removes 8 bases and from J it removes 6 bases, while the gene matches leave 12 bases of the junction unaccounted for. The CDR3 numbers 15 residues from cysteine through phenylalanine. Just the 45-base CDR3 DNA is kept, in frame starting at base 1. Enrolling through a virtual design, the prospective study's participants ranged in age from roughly 18 to 95 years and lived across roughly 24 United States geographic areas. In the prospective study, cohorts were assigned on the basis of participant-reported clinical history obtained from a screening survey and a study questionnaire. Recovered participants in ImmuneRACE Cohort 3 were defined as having two consecutive negative NP/OP PCR tests, clearance from a healthcare professional, or resolution of symptoms. Mobile phlebotomists in the prospective study collected whole blood, serum and a nasopharyngeal or oropharyngeal swab from every participant. Over a roughly 2-month period, participants in the prospective study had the option of providing additional blood draws and questionnaires. Prospective study blood samples were shipped either frozen or at room temperature before DNA extraction.

The origin of this receptor is a woman between 18 and 30 years old who had recovered from COVID-19. The specimen sequenced was PBMCs or T cells enriched from blood (not recorded which). The V and J segments used are TRBV6-5 and TRBJ1-2; 10 bases in the junction line up with TRBD1. The nucleotide sequence reads as follows: TGTGCCAGCCAGAACCGACAGGGGGCACTGAATGGCTACACCTTC. Its amino acids are CASQNRQGALNGYTF.